Below, 3 T cell receptor beta chains from the same sample are listed, as sequenced in a study of T cell responses to AZD1222 COVID-19 vaccine. The assay was immunoSEQ multiplex PCR, and TCRdb's table has in-frame clones only and misses some. The data show 90,000 to 120,000 clones, about 85% seen once. The sequencing here drew on peripheral blood, taken on day 0 of AZD1222 vaccination. These receptors were collected from an adult in good health.

The chain carries TRBV7-2 and TRBJ1-2; 7 bases line up with TRBD1. Germline V gene sequence: CDR1 SGHTA, CDR2 FQGNSA. V was pared by 4 bases and J by 7 bases, with 6 bases of the junction left unmatched. This CDR3 is 13 amino acids long. The CDR3 loop reads CASSSPGTVGYTF. The CDR3 DNA follows: TGTGCCAGCAGCTCCCCCGGGACAGTTGGCTACACCTTC.

The CDR3 coding sequence is TGTGCCAGCAGCACCGGGGGGAGGTTGTTTTTT. Translated: CASSTGGRLFF. The genes are TRBV5-6 and TRBJ1-4, with a possible D match to TRBD1 (5 bases). The CDR3 spans 11 residues. The V end lost 4 bases, the J end lost 15 bases, and 13 bases lay between the germline ends. Per the germline V gene, CDR1 is SGHDT and CDR2 is YYEEEE.

The gene calls are TRBV9 and TRBJ1-5; D is perhaps TRBD1 (6 bases). The CDR3 contains 17 residues. Looked up from germline, CDR1 is SGDLS and CDR2 is YYNGEE. The V and J ends lost 7 bases and 6 bases respectively, with 26 bases between them. CDR3 protein: CASFSNPREGGFQPQHF. The CDR3 DNA sequence: TGTGCCAGCTTCAGTAATCCCCGCGAGGGGGGGTTTCAGCCCCAGCATTTT. Full variable domain (remainder filled in from reference TRBV9 and TRBJ1-5): DSGVTQTPKHLITATGQRVTLRCSPRSGDLSVYWYQQSLDQGLQFLIQYYNGEERAKGNILERFSAQQFPDLHSELNLSSLELGDSALYFCASFSNPREGGFQPQHFGDGTRLSIL.